The 10 T cell receptor beta chains listed next were all sequenced from one sample in a study of blood T cell repertoires in COVID-19. Libraries were prepared by immunoSEQ multiplex PCR; TCRdb keeps only in-frame clonotypes and omits some of them. The repertoire has some 210,000 clones, roughly 86% of them found once; the top ten carry approximately 8.1%. The sample was peripheral blood. These receptors were taken from a woman between 45 and 60 years old with active or convalescent COVID-19.

The chain has TRBV11-2 and TRBJ2-6; D unresolved. The ends were cut back, 3 bases at V and 2 bases at J, with 11 bases in the middle. CDR1 is SGHAT, CDR2 FQNNGV, per germline. This CDR3 is built from 16 residues. This chain's CDR3 is CASSLNTAPGANVLTF. The CDR3 coding sequence is TGTGCCAGCAGCTTGAACACAGCCCCTGGGGCCAACGTCCTGACTTTC.

The chain joins TRBV9 to TRBJ2-3, with D possibly matching TRBD2 (5 bases). Germline-derived CDR1 and CDR2 are SGDLS and YYNGEE. The V and J ends lost 0 bases and 6 bases respectively, with 11 bases between them. The CDR3 contains 14 residues. The CDR3 protein is CASSVGVLVDTQYF. In DNA, the CDR3 is TGTGCCAGCAGCGTAGGGGTACTAGTGGATACGCAGTATTTT. The whole variable domain, filled in from reference TRBV9 and TRBJ2-3, reads DSGVTQTPKHLITATGQRVTLRCSPRSGDLSVYWYQQSLDQGLQFLIQYYNGEERAKGNILERFSAQQFPDLHSELNLSSLELGDSALYFCASSVGVLVDTQYFGPGTRLTVL.

The chain combines TRBV27 with TRBJ2-2, with D perhaps TRBD1 (5 bases). CDR1 and CDR2 from the germline V gene are MNHEY and SMNVEV (reference sequence). V lost 4 bases, J lost 2 bases, and 8 bases lay in between. The CDR3 is 14 amino acids. Here the CDR3 DNA reads TGTGCCAGCAGTTCCCAGGGAAACACCGGGGAGCTGTTTTTT. Translating gives CASSSQGNTGELFF.

Concerning this clone: This sample also contains other DNA sequences that code for the same CDR3. The chain has TRBV6-5 and TRBJ1-5, with 8 nucleotides matching TRBD1. The V gene end was trimmed by 5 bases and the J gene end by 7 bases; junction bases not matched to a gene: 7. This CDR3 is built from 14 residues. CDR1 MNHEY and CDR2 SVGAGI come from the germline V gene. The CDR3 DNA reads TGTGCCAGCAGTAGGACAGGGTCAAACCAGCCCCAGCATTTT. Translating it yields CASSRTGSNQPQHF.

The chain carries TRBV2 and TRBJ2-7; 8 bases align to TRBD2. This CDR3 has 22 amino acids. J lost 0 bases, V lost 2 bases, and 24 bases had no gene match. In germline, CDR1 is SNHLY, CDR2 FYNNEI. The CDR3 DNA reads TGTGCCAGCAGTGAATTTTTCGGTCGGAGGGGGGCCGGGACTAGAAGCTCCTACGAGCAGTACTTC. Translation gives CASSEFFGRRGAGTRSSYEQYF.

The chain recombines TRBV24-1 with TRBJ2-3, with D perhaps TRBD2 (6 bases). Germline-derived CDR1 and CDR2 are KGHDR and SFDVKD. This CDR3 region has 14 residues. V was pared by 4 bases and J by 5 bases, with 12 bases between. This CDR3 reads CATSDPGRRDTQYF. CDR3 nucleotides: TGTGCCACCAGTGACCCCGGGAGACGAGATACGCAGTATTTT.

The V gene is TRBV7-3, the J gene TRBJ2-5, with D tentatively TRBD1 (6 bases). Per germline, CDR1 SGHTA and CDR2 FQGTGA. Trimming removed 2 bases at V and 3 bases at J, with 16 bases between. The CDR3 extends over 16 amino acids. For the CDR3, the DNA is TGTGCCAGCAGCTTAGGTGGTGGGGCAGGGGAAGAGACCCAGTACTTC. Translation: CASSLGGGAGEETQYF.

The chain joins TRBV5-1 to TRBJ1-3; D is undetermined. V lost 0 bases to trimming and J lost 0 bases, with 16 bases between them. Germline assignment: CDR1 SGHRS and CDR2 YFSETQ. The CDR3 spans 18 residues. CDR3 sequence (DNA): TGCGCCAGCAGCTTGGATCCGGGTAGACTGAGCTCTGGAAACACCATATATTTT. Translating it yields CASSLDPGRLSSGNTIYF. Complete variable domain (other parts from reference TRBV5-1 and TRBJ1-3): KAGVTQTPRYLIKTRGQQVTLSCSPISGHRSVSWYQQTPGQGLQFLFEYFSETQRNKGNFPGRFSGRQFSNSRSEMNVSTLELGDSALYLCASSLDPGRLSSGNTIYFGEGSWLTVV.

The chain carries TRBV6-5 and TRBJ2-1, with 8 bases aligning to TRBD2. The V gene end was trimmed by 6 bases and the J gene end by 8 bases; junction bases not matched to a gene: 6. Germline values: CDR1 MNHEY, CDR2 SVGAGI. CDR3 length: 13 residues. The CDR3, as DNA: TGTGCCAGCAGGACTGGACTAGCCGATGAGCAGTTCTTC. Amino acids: CASRTGLADEQFF.

The chain uses TRBV6-5 and TRBJ2-5, with a tentative D call TRBD2 (6 bases). The CDR3 has 14 amino acids. The V end was cut by 0 bases, the J end by 5 bases, with 10 bases between. Per germline, CDR1 MNHEY and CDR2 SVGAGI. The CDR3 nucleotides are TGTGCCAGCAGTTACTCGTCAGGGAGGGAGACCCAGTACTTC. Translating it yields CASSYSSGRETQYF.